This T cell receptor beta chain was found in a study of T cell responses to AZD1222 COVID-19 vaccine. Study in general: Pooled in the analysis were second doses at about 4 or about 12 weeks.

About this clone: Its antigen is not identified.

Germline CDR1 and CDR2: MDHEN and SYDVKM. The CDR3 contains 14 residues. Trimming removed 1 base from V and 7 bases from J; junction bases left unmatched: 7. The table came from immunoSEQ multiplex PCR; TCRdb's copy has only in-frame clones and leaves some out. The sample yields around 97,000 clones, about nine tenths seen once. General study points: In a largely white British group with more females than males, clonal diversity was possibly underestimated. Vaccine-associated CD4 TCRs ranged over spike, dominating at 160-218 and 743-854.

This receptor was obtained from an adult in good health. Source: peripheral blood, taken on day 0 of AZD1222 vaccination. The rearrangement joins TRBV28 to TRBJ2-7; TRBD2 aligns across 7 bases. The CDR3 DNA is TGTGCCAGCAGTTTATCCGGGACTATCGAGGAGCAGTACTTC. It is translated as CASSLSGTIEEQYF.